This T cell receptor beta chain was found in a study of graft-versus-host responses after intestinal transplantation. Study-wide context: Every recipient underwent anti-thymocyte globulin induction, then tacrolimus and steroids for two to four years. Study-wide findings and caveats: There were GvH clones found in recipient marrow, and some of them appeared first in ileum or blood.

The protocol was immunoSEQ multiplex PCR, while the TCRdb copy is restricted to in-frame clones and leaves out a portion. Of approximately 26,000 clones listed, approximately 82% are singletons. As to this clone: What it binds is unknown.

The sequence was obtained from a human patient who received an intestinal transplant, so some T cells may come from the graft donor. This specimen consisted of PBMCs, obtained 28 days after intestinal transplant.

The CDR3 DNA is TGCAGCGTTGTAGGGACAGGAGGGTCCCAGTACTTC. Amino acid sequence: CSVVGTGGSQYF. J is TRBJ2-5 and V is TRBV29-1; 8 nucleotides agree with TRBD1. Germline loops: CDR1 SQVTM, CDR2 ANQGSEA. This CDR3 spans 12 amino acids. V gave up 4 bases and J gave up 9 bases; unmatched junction bases: 7.